This T cell receptor beta chain stems from a study of technical replicates of blood from several donors. CDR3 length: 18 amino acids. Germline V gene sequence: CDR1 MDHEN, CDR2 SYDVKM. The V end lost 2 bases, the J end lost 4 bases, and 23 bases lay between the germline ends. Repertoires were generated with immunoSEQ multiplex PCR, while TCRdb's copy carries only in-frame clones and drops some. Of fewer than 45,000 clones listed, almost 97% are singletons. This sequence was found in a human donor in good health. Sequenced: T cells isolated from PBMCs. The genes are TRBV28 and TRBJ1-2, with D tentatively TRBD1 (6 bases). The CDR3 sequence: CASSLVSWGRGGGYGYTF. The CDR3 nucleotides are TGTGCCAGCAGTTTAGTTTCTTGGGGGCGCGGGGGGGGCTATGGCTACACCTTC.